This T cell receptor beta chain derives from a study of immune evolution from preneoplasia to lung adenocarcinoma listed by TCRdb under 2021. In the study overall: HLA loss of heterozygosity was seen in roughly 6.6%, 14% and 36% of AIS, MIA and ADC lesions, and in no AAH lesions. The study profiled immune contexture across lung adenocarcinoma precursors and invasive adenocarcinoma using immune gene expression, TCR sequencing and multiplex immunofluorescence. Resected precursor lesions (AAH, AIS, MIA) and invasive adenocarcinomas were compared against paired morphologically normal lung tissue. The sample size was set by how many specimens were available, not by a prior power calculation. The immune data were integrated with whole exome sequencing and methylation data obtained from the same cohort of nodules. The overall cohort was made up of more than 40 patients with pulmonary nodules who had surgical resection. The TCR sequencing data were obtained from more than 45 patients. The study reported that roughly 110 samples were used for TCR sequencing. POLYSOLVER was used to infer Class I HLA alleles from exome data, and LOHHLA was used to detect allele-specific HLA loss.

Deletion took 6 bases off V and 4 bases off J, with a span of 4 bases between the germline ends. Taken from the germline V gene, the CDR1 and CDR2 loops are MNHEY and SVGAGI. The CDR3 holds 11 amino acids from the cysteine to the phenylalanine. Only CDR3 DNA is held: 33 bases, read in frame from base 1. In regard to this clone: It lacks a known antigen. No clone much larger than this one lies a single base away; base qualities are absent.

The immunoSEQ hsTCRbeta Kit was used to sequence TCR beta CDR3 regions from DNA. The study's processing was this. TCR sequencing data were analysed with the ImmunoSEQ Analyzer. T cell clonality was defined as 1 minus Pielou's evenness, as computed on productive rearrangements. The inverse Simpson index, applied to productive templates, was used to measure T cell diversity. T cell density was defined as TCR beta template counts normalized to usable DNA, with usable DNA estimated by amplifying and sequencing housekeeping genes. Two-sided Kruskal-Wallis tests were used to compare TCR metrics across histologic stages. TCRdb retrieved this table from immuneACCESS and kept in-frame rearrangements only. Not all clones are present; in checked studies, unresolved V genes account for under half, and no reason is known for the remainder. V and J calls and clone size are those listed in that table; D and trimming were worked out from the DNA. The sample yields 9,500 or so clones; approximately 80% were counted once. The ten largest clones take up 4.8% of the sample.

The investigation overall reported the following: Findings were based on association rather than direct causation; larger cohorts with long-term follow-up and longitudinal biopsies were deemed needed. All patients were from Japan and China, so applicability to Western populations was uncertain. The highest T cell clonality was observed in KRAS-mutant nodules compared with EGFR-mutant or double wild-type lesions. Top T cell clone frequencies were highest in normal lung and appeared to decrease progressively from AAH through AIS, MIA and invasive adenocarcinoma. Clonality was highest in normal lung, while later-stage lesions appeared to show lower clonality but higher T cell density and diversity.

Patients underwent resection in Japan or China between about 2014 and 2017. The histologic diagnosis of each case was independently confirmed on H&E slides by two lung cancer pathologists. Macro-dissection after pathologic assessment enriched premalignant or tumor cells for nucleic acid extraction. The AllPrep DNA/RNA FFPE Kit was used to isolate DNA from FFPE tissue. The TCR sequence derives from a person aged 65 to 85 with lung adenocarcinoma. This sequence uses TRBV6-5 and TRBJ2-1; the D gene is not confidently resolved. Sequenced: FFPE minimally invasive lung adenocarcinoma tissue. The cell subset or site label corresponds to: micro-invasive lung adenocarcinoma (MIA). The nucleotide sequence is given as TGTGCCAGCAGGCAATACAATGAGCAGTTCTTC. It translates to CASRQYNEQFF.